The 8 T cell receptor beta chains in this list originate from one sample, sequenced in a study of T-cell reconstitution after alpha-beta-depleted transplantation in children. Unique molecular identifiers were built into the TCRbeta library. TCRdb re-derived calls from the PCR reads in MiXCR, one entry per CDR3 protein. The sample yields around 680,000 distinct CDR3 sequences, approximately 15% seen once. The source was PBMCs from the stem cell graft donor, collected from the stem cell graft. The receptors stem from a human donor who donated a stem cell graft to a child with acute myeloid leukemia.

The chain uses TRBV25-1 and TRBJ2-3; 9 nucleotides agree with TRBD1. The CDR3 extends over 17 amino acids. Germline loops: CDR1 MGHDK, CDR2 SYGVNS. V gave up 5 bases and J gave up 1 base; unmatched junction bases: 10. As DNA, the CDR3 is TGTGCCAGCAGTTATGGGACAGGGACTGCTGGCACAGATACGCAGTATTTT. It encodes CASSYGTGTAGTDTQYF.

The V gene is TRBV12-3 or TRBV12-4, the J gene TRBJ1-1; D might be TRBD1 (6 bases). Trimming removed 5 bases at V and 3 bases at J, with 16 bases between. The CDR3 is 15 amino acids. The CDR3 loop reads CASSEQGTWDTEAFF. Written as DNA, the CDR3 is TGTGCCAGCAGTGAACAGGGCACTTGGGACACTGAAGCTTTCTTT.

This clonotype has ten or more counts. The CDR3 is CSAPDSLSYEQYV. For the CDR3, the DNA is TGCAGTGCCCCGGACAGCCTCTCCTACGAGCAGTACGTC. The V and J genes are TRBV20-1 and TRBJ2-7, with a possible D match to TRBD1 (6 bases). Per the germline V gene, CDR1 is DFQATT and CDR2 is SNEGSKA (reference sequence). The CDR3 spans 13 residues. Trimming cost V 6 bases and J 0 bases, with 12 bases left between them.

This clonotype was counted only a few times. In nucleotides, the CDR3 is TGCGCCAGCAGCTGGACCCCAGCGGGGAGCTCCTACAATGAGCAGTTCTTC. This translates into CASSWTPAGSSYNEQFF. The genes are TRBV5-1 and TRBJ2-1, with 7 bases that match TRBD2. Germline V lookup: CDR1 SGHRS, CDR2 YFSETQ. Trimming at V came to 3 bases and at J to 0 bases, leaving 9 bases not matched to a gene. The CDR3 runs to 17 residues.

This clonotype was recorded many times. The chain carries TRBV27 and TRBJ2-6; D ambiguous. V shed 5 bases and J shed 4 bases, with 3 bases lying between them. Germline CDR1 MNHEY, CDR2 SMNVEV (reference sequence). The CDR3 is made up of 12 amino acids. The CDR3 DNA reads TGTGCCAGCAGTACGGGGGCCAACGTCCTGACTTTC. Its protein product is CASSTGANVLTF.

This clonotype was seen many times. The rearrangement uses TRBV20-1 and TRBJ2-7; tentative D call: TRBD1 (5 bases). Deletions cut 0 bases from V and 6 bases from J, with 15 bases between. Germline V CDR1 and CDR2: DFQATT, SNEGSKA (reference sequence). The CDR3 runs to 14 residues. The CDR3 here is CSARDRRQGGEQYV. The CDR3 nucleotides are TGCAGTGCTAGAGATAGACGGCAGGGCGGCGAGCAGTACGTC.

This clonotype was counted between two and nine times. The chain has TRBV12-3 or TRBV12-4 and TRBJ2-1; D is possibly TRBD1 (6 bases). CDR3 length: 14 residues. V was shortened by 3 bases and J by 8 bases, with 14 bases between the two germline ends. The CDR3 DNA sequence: TGTGCCAGCAGTTTTTTTCGCAGGGGCGATGAGCAGTTCTTC. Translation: CASSFFRRGDEQFF.

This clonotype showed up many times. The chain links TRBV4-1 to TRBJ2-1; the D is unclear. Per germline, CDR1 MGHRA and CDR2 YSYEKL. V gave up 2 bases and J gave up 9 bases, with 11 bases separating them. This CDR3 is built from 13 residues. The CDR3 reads CASSQQGMGEQFF. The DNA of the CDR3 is TGCGCCAGCAGCCAACAAGGGATGGGTGAGCAGTTCTTC.